This T cell receptor (beta chain) was retrieved from a study of early T cells in non-severe SARS-CoV-2 infection. Study in general: Sequenced bulk RNA came from whole blood that was unsorted, and chains were unpaired. Findings and limits, study-wide: Comparison of clonotypes with VDJdb favored anti-spike CD8 responses while missing private and CD4 specificities.

Unique molecular identifiers (one per individual cDNA molecule) were attached. Each CDR3 protein is one row after TCRdb ran MiXCR on the 5' RACE reads. This table has about 59,000 distinct CDR3 sequences, about an eighth appearing once. Concerning this clonotype itself: The antigen remains unidentified.

The CDR3 contains 13 residues. The V end lost 5 bases, the J end lost 2 bases, and 6 bases lay between the germline ends. CDR1 is MNHEY, CDR2 SMNVEV, per germline (reference sequence). The chain employs TRBV27 and TRBJ2-2; a weak D match, TRBD1 (5 bases). The sequenced material came from whole blood. This receptor was obtained from an adult who was a healthcare worker with PCR-confirmed SARS-CoV-2 infection or an uninfected control (not recorded which). This chain's CDR3 is CASSRGNTGELFF. The DNA of the CDR3 is TGTGCCAGCAGTAGGGGAAACACCGGGGAGCTGTTTTTT.